This TCR beta chain comes out of a study of sequential checkpoint blockade in melanoma. Only in-frame clones appear in the TCRdb table, and some are missing; sequencing was by immunoSEQ multiplex PCR. The sample consists of 2,500 to 3,500 clones, 15% to 20% of them appearing once. V trimming: 6 bases; J trimming: 0 bases; junction bases outside the gene matches: 2. Germline lookup yields CDR1 MDHEN and CDR2 SYDVKM. The CDR3 is made up of 15 amino acids. Treatment specified: randomized to nivolumab then ipilimumab (arm A) or the reverse (arm B). This clone was observed a handful of times. The clonotype originates from a human donor with melanoma. The source material was tumor tissue (inferred from file names), sampled from a patient given nivolumab and ipilimumab in sequence. The chain couples TRBV28 to TRBJ2-6; 7 nucleotides match TRBD2. The CDR3 sequence: CASSSGGSGANVLTF. Written as DNA, the CDR3 is TGTGCCAGCAGCTCGGGGGGCTCTGGGGCCAACGTCCTGACTTTC.